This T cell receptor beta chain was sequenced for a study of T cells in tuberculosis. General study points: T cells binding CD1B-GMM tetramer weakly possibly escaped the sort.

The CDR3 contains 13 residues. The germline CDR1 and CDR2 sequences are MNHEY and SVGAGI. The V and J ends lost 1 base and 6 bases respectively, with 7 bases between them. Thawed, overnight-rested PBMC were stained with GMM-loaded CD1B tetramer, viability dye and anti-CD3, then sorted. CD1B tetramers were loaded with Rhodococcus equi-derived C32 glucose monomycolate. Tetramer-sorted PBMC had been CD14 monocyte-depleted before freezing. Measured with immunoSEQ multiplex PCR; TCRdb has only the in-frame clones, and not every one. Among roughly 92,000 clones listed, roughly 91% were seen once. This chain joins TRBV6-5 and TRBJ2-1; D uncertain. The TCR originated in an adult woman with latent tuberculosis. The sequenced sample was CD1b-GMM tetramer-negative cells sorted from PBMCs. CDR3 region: CASSYYYSNEQFF. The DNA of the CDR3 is TGTGCCAGCAGTTACTATTATAGCAATGAGCAGTTCTTC.